This TCR beta chain is drawn from a study of beta chain features in type 1 diabetes. Study summary: Age and gender were similar between patients and healthy donors, as were cell yields. Overall study findings and caveats: Among patients, naive, central memory and Treg TCRB repertoires appeared more similar than among healthy donors. The study found moderately but significantly shorter TCRB CDR3s in all four CD4+ subsets of Type 1 diabetes patients.

The entirety of the isolated RNA underwent reverse transcription, so expressed TCRB transcripts were sequenced. Using immunoSEQ multiplex PCR, the repertoire was profiled, and TCRdb retains in-frame clones only, with some absent. Of nearly 350,000 clones listed, approximately 9.7% were seen once; the top ten hold about 1%. This clone was counted only a few times. Its antigen is still unknown. Germline values: CDR1 WSHSY, CDR2 SAAADI. This CDR3 is 11 amino acids long. V gave up 9 bases and J gave up 3 bases, with 8 bases separating them. The chain joins TRBV10-2 to TRBJ1-2; D is undetermined. Sequencing input: central memory CD4+ T cells from blood. The receptor's source is a man aged 30 to 39 with type 1 diabetes. The CDR3 loop is CASYTDYGYTF. The DNA of the CDR3 is TGCGCCAGTTATACAGACTATGGCTACACCTTC.